The 24 T cell receptor beta chains below were found in one sample sequenced in a study of cytomegalovirus exposure and HLA in healthy donors. The study ran its PCR with 60 Vbeta and 13 Jbeta primers. TCRdb keeps only in-frame clones here, not all; method: immunoSEQ multiplex PCR. In the table there are 150,000 to 200,000 clones, roughly 85% of which are singletons. Sequencing used PBMCs. The receptors originated from a man younger than 35 in good health and CMV-seropositive.

The chain combines TRBV27 with TRBJ2-7, with D maybe TRBD2 (6 bases). The CDR3 covers 12 residues. Germline CDR1 MNHEY, CDR2 SMNVEV (reference sequence). Trimming took off 5 bases at V and 6 bases at J, with 11 bases between the two ends. The CDR3 nucleotides read TGTGCCAGCAGTCCCCAGGGAGGCGAGCAGTACTTC. It yields the protein CASSPQGGEQYF.

The rearrangement joins TRBV5-1 to TRBJ2-5; 9 bases line up with TRBD1. Germline CDR1 is SGHRS and CDR2 is YFSETQ. After removal of 3 bases from V and 5 bases from J, the junction contained 5 bases not matched to a gene. The CDR3 spans 14 residues. As DNA, the CDR3 is TGCGCCAGCAGCTCAGGACAGGGGAAGGAGACCCAGTACTTC. Its translation: CASSSGQGKETQYF.

This chain's CDR3 is CASSRNRLATDTQYF. For the CDR3, the DNA is TGCGCCAGCAGCCGGAATCGACTAGCGACAGATACGCAGTATTTT. The rearrangement uses TRBV4-3 and TRBJ2-3, with 8 bases aligning to TRBD2. The CDR3 extends over 15 amino acids. Germline trimming cut 4 bases from V and 3 bases from J; bases unmatched to any gene: 6. Germline V CDR1 and CDR2: LGHNA, YSLEER.

This clone was recorded a few times. The gene calls are TRBV25-1 and TRBJ1-1, with D possibly being TRBD1 (5 bases). The CDR3 covers 12 residues. V was trimmed by 1 base and J by 11 bases, leaving 11 bases between them. Germline CDR1 reads MGHDK; CDR2 reads SYGVNS. CDR3 loop: CASSEWGVAAFF. In DNA, the CDR3 is TGTGCCAGCAGTGAATGGGGGGTGGCGGCTTTCTTT.

This rearrangement joins TRBV7-9 to TRBJ2-3; 8 bases fit TRBD1. The CDR3 contains 14 residues. The V and J ends lost 1 base and 6 bases, in that order; junction bases with no gene match: 3. Germline V gene lookup returns CDR1 SEHNR and CDR2 FQNEAQ (reference sequence). The CDR3 loop is CASSLDRGWDTQYF. CDR3 nucleotides: TGTGCCAGCAGCTTAGACAGGGGGTGGGATACGCAGTATTTT.

The chain uses TRBV6-5 and TRBJ2-3, with 9 bases lining up with TRBD1. The CDR3 sequence is 15 residues long. Germline V lookup: CDR1 MNHEY, CDR2 SVGAGI. With V trimmed by 4 bases and J by 3 bases, 5 bases remained unmatched. For the CDR3, the DNA is TGTGCCAGCAGTTCGACAGGGGGAAGAACAGATACGCAGTATTTT. This sequence encodes CASSSTGGRTDTQYF.

The rearrangement joins TRBV6-5 to TRBJ2-6; possibly TRBD1 for D (6 bases). Germline V gives CDR1 MNHEY, CDR2 SVGAGI. Deletions cut 4 bases from V and 2 bases from J, with 9 bases between. This CDR3 is built from 15 residues. CDR3 amino acids: CASSSGDAGANVLTF. CDR3 in DNA: TGTGCCAGCAGTTCAGGGGATGCTGGGGCCAACGTCCTGACTTTC.

The V call is TRBV7-9, the J call TRBJ1-2; maybe TRBD1 (5 bases). The germline V gene has CDR1 SEHNR and CDR2 FQNEAQ (reference sequence). The CDR3 spans 12 residues. The V gene lost 1 base and the J gene lost 8 bases, with 8 bases spanning the gap. The CDR3 loop reads CASSLGRAGYTF. CDR3 sequence (DNA): TGTGCCAGCAGCTTAGGCAGGGCAGGCTACACCTTC.

The chain uses TRBV25-1 and TRBJ2-3; TRBD2 matches at 7 bases. Germline V gives CDR1 MGHDK, CDR2 SYGVNS. V trimming: 4 bases; J trimming: 3 bases; junction bases outside the gene matches: 1. The CDR3 is 13 amino acids. CDR3 nucleotides: TGTGCCAGCAGTGGAGCGGGGACAGATACGCAGTATTTT. Its protein product is CASSGAGTDTQYF.

The chain combines TRBV7-8 with TRBJ1-1; the D gene is possibly TRBD1 (5 bases). The germline CDR1 and CDR2 sequences are SGHVS and FQNEAQ. The V end lost 0 bases, the J end lost 0 bases, and 11 bases lay between the germline ends. The CDR3 runs 16 residues. CDR3 sequence: CASSLAAGWMNTEAFF. The DNA for the CDR3 is TGTGCCAGCAGCTTAGCGGCAGGGTGGATGAACACTGAAGCTTTCTTT.

This clone occurred once. The rearrangement links TRBV10-3 to TRBJ2-6, with D perhaps matching TRBD1 (5 bases). CDR3 length: 14 amino acids. Germline assignment: CDR1 ENHRY and CDR2 SYGVKD. The V gene lost 3 bases and the J gene lost 2 bases, with 5 bases spanning the gap. This chain's CDR3 is CAISDRAGANVLTF. CDR3 nucleotide sequence: TGTGCCATCAGTGACAGGGCTGGGGCCAACGTCCTGACTTTC.

This chain links TRBV11-1 with TRBJ2-7, with D possibly TRBD1 on 6 matching bases. This CDR3 contains 15 residues. Germline lookup yields CDR1 SGHAT and CDR2 FQDESV (reference sequence). V was clipped by 3 bases and J by 2 bases, with 14 bases between them. CDR3 protein: CASSLPPGHTYEQYF. CDR3 coding DNA: TGTGCCAGCAGCTTGCCTCCGGGACATACCTACGAGCAGTACTTC.

The J gene is TRBJ2-5, the V gene TRBV29-1; D is perhaps TRBD1 (6 bases). CDR1 and CDR2 (germline): SQVTM, ANQGSEA. The CDR3 totals 14 residues. V shed 0 bases and J shed 2 bases, with 10 bases lying between them. The chain's CDR3 is CSVEDGTTQETQYF. The CDR3 nucleotides are TGCAGCGTTGAAGATGGGACAACACAAGAGACCCAGTACTTC.

The genes are TRBV11-1 and TRBJ2-1; D may be TRBD1 (6 bases). V was trimmed by 1 base and J by 7 bases, leaving 8 bases between them. Germline CDR1 reads SGHAT; CDR2 reads FQDESV (reference sequence). The CDR3 has 13 residues. CDR3 DNA sequence: TGTGCCAGCAGCTTAGGAAGGGGGAATGAGCAGTTCTTC. Residues: CASSLGRGNEQFF.

This clone is a singleton in its sample. The rearrangement joins TRBV18 to TRBJ2-7; weak D call: TRBD2 (6 bases). This CDR3 is built from 15 residues. Germline values: CDR1 KGHSH, CDR2 LQKENI. The germline V and J ends were trimmed by 5 bases and 2 bases, with 16 bases remaining between them. This chain's CDR3 is CASSSEAGGPYEQYF. CDR3 bases: TGTGCCAGCTCATCGGAAGCGGGCGGTCCCTACGAGCAGTACTTC.

The V and J genes are TRBV5-1 and TRBJ2-3; D might be TRBD2 (5 bases). CDR1 and CDR2 (germline): SGHRS, YFSETQ. Trimming took off 0 bases at V and 3 bases at J, with 11 bases between the two ends. This CDR3 is 15 amino acids long. The chain's CDR3 is CASSLAGSLTDTQYF. CDR3 DNA sequence: TGCGCCAGCAGCTTGGCGGGATCATTAACAGATACGCAGTATTTT.

The rearrangement uses TRBV2 and TRBJ1-2, with D perhaps matching TRBD1 (6 bases). Germline V gene data show CDR1 as SNHLY and CDR2 as FYNNEI. Trimming took off 4 bases at V and 4 bases at J, with 10 bases between the two ends. The CDR3 covers 13 residues. The CDR3 region has the DNA TGTGCCAGCAGTGTACAGGGACCCTATGGCTACACCTTC. This sequence encodes CASSVQGPYGYTF. Together with reference TRBV2 and TRBJ1-2, the CDR3 gives the full variable domain: EPEVTQTPSHQVTQMGQEVILRCVPISNHLYFYWYRQILGQKVEFLVSFYNNEISEKSEIFDDQFSVERPDGSNFTLKIRSTKLEDSAMYFCASSVQGPYGYTFGSGTRLTVV.

The chain combines TRBV7-9 with TRBJ2-1; 8 nucleotides align to TRBD2. Germline loops: CDR1 SEHNR, CDR2 FQNEAQ (reference sequence). V was pared by 5 bases and J by 6 bases, with 18 bases of the junction left unmatched. CDR3 length equals 18 residues. The DNA for the CDR3 is TGTGCCAGCAGCCTGGGTACCAGCGGGGGTTTCCGGTTCAATGAGCAGTTCTTC. The encoded protein is CASSLGTSGGFRFNEQFF.

V and J are TRBV4-3 and TRBJ1-2; D is ambiguous. CDR1 is LGHNA and CDR2 is YSLEER in the germline V gene. The CDR3 totals 15 residues. V dropped 0 bases and J dropped 3 bases, with 11 bases sitting between them. The CDR3 nucleotides are TGCGCCAGCAGCCAAGAGGCCCGCAATTACTATGGCTACACCTTC. Its protein is CASSQEARNYYGYTF.

The gene calls are TRBV19 and TRBJ1-5; D possibly corresponds to TRBD1 (6 bases). Germline V lookup: CDR1 LNHDA, CDR2 SQIVND (reference sequence). The CDR3 is made up of 15 amino acids. With 5 bases removed from V and 0 bases from J, the gap between germline ends came to 11 bases. The CDR3, as DNA: TGTGCCAGTAGTGACTCACAGGGTAGCAATCAGCCCCAGCATTTT. As protein: CASSDSQGSNQPQHF.

The rearrangement uses TRBV6-6 and TRBJ2-2; TRBD2 aligns across 8 bases. This CDR3 region has 15 residues. The germline V gene encodes CDR1 MNHNY and CDR2 SVGAGI (reference sequence). V dropped 6 bases and J dropped 1; count of bases not matched to a gene: 4. The CDR3 region has the DNA TGTGCCAGCAGGGCCCTAGCGGGGAACACCGGGGAGCTGTTTTTT. Translating it yields CASRALAGNTGELFF.

The rearrangement links TRBV15 to TRBJ2-5, with 8 bases aligning to TRBD1. V dropped 0 bases and J dropped 5; count of bases not matched to a gene: 5. This CDR3 spans 15 amino acids. The germline V gene has CDR1 LNHNV and CDR2 YYDKDF (reference sequence). The CDR3, as DNA: TGTGCCACCAGCAGAGAGGACAGGGCTATTGAGACCCAGTACTTC. Protein sequence: CATSREDRAIETQYF.

The chain has TRBV13 and TRBJ1-5, with D possibly TRBD1 on 6 matching bases. Trimming left V 5 bases short and J 1 base short, with 15 bases between. The CDR3 length is 16 residues. Germline assignment: CDR1 PRHDT and CDR2 FYEKMQ (reference sequence). The CDR3, as DNA: TGTGCCAGCAGCGAGGGGGGGCGACGGAGCAATCAGCCCCAGCATTTT. The encoded protein is CASSEGGRRSNQPQHF.

The chain employs TRBV9 and TRBJ1-1; 9 nucleotides match TRBD1. This CDR3 spans 16 amino acids. The V gene's germline CDR1 is SGDLS and CDR2 YYNGEE. With V trimmed by 0 bases and J by 1 base, 4 bases remained unmatched. CDR3 coding DNA: TGTGCCAGCAGCGTAGGAACAGGGGGCAAGAACACTGAAGCTTTCTTT. As protein: CASSVGTGGKNTEAFF.